This T cell receptor beta chain was sequenced during a study of a mutant IDH1 vaccine in newly diagnosed glioma (dated by TCRdb to the early 2020s). The study in broad terms: Eight vaccinations were administered to patients in weeks 1, 3, 5, 7, 11, 15, 19 and 23, corresponding to visits V03 through V10. Vaccination began 4-6 weeks after radiotherapy alone, or alongside temozolomide cycles in the chemotherapy-containing groups. The approximately 30 treated patients were roughly 62% male and 37.5% female, with a mean age of 40.4 years. Before enrollment, patients had received standard therapy of radiotherapy alone, temozolomide alone, or radiochemotherapy with temozolomide; most received the combination. Peripheral blood samples were drawn at six visits, namely V03 (baseline), V05, V07, V10, V12 and V13. Longitudinal TCRB deep sequencing was done for fewer than 30 treated patients, wherever samples were available for exploratory analyses. Broad study findings and their caveats: No apparent relationship was observed between pseudoprogression and alterations in the top peripheral T cell clonotypes detected by TCRB sequencing. Immune responses induced by the vaccine were seen in around 93% of patients across multiple MHC alleles. It was noted by the authors that analyses of patient blood samples could not be reproduced owing to sample limitations. Availability determined which PBMC samples were chosen for TCRB deep sequencing.

Libraries were prepared through the immunoSEQ multiplex PCR assay. Following the manufacturer's protocol, the hsTCRB Kit was used to amplify rearranged TCR beta chain sequences. Sequencing of TCRB libraries was carried out on an Illumina MiSeq. Under the source paper's analysis protocol: Demultiplexing, trimming and gene mapping were performed with the kit vendor's proprietary platform. In TCRdb, the immuneACCESS table is reduced to in-frame sequences with V and J assigned. These tables do not hold every clone; where another copy was compared, an unresolved V gene accounts for under half, and the others remain unexplained. Clonal size and the V and J genes are those of that table, whereas D and trimming came from the DNA. This sample gives 25,000 to 35,000 clones in total; almost 90% of them show up just once. The ten most abundant clones make up less than 25% of the sample. Interpreted using the paper, the time point label stands for: week 11, during vaccination. A 20-mer mutant IDH1 peptide at 300 micrograms in Montanide made up each vaccine dose, which was injected subcutaneously together with topical imiquimod. Newly diagnosed WHO grade 3 or 4 IDH1-mutant astrocytomas showing loss of nuclear ATRX were present in the donors. The samples were drawn from NOA16, a multicentre, single-arm, open-label phase I trial in Germany that tested a mutant IDH1 peptide vaccine in humans for the first time. Genomic DNA for TCRB sequencing was extracted from EDTA blood using the DNeasy Blood and Tissue Kit.

In regard to this clone: Its antigen is still unknown. Base qualities were left out, and no much larger clone turns up one base away.

V is reduced by 1 base and J by 10 bases, leaving a spacing of 8 bases between them. From cysteine to phenylalanine, the CDR3 is 12 amino acids long. Kept here is only the CDR3 DNA, which spans 36 bases and is read in frame from base 1. From the germline V gene, CDR1 is SGHTA and CDR2 is FQGNSA. This clonotype was obtained from a young man with glioma. The chain links TRBV7-2 with TRBJ2-1; no D gene is confidently identified. The specimen was PBMCs, collected from a glioma patient whose treatment included an IDH1 peptide vaccine. The sequenced DNA: TGTGCCAGCAGCTTAGTAGTGAAGGAGCAGTTCTTC. It translates as CASSLVVKEQFF. The CDR3, completed at both ends by the reference TRBV7-2 and TRBJ2-1 genes, gives the full variable domain GAGVSQSPSNKVTEKGKDVELRCDPISGHTALYWYRQSLGQGLEFLIYFQGNSAPDKSGLPSDRFSAERTGGSVSTLTIQRTQQEDSAVYLCASSLVVKEQFFGPGTRLTVL.